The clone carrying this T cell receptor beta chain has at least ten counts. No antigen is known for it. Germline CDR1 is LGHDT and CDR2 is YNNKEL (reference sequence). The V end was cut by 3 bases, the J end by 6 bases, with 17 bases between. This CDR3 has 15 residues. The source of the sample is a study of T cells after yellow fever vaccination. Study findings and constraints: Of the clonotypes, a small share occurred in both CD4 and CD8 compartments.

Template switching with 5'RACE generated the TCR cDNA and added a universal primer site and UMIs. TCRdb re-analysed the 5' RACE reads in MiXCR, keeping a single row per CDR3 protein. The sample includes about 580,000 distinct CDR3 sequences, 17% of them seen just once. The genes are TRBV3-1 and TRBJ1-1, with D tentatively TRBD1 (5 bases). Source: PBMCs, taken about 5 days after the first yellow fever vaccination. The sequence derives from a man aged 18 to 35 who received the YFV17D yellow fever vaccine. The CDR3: CASSHEGARASEAFF. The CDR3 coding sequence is TGTGCCAGCAGCCACGAAGGGGCGCGGGCCTCTGAAGCTTTCTTT.